This T cell receptor (beta chain) stems from a study of blood T cell repertoires in COVID-19. About the research overall: COVID-19 samples from acute and convalescent phases originated in the United States, Italy and Spain. From T cells, B-cell-depleted T cells, or PBMCs came the material, which was cDNA or gDNA.

In the original workflow: Amplifying reference gene primers gave estimates of nucleated cell counts. The table came from immunoSEQ multiplex PCR; TCRdb's copy has only in-frame clones and leaves some out. V and J calls and clone size follow that table, whereas D and trimming were derived from the DNA. The data hold fewer than 150,000 clones, with more than 80% observed a single time. Sequenced input: peripheral blood. The sequence was obtained from a human donor in a cohort sampled during active COVID-19.

The CDR3 protein is CASSLKAGVQETQYF. DNA for the CDR3: TGTGCCAGCAGCCTAAAGGCGGGGGTTCAAGAGACCCAGTACTTC. V and J are TRBV3-1 (or the pseudogene TRBV3-2) and TRBJ2-5, with TRBD2 matching over 7 bases. V shed 4 bases and J 2 bases; nucleotides not matched to a gene: 7. Per germline, CDR1 LGHDT and CDR2 YNNKEL (reference sequence). This CDR3 contains 15 residues.